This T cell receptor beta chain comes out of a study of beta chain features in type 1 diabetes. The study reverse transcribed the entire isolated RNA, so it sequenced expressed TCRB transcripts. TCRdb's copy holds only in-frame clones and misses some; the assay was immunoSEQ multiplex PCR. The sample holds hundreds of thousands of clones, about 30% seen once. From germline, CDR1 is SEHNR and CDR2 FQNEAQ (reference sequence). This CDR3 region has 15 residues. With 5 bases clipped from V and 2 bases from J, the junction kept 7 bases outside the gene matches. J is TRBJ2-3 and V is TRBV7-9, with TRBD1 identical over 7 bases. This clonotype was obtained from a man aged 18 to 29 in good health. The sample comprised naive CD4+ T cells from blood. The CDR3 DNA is TGTGCCAGCAGCCCCGGGACAGCAGTCACAGATACGCAGTATTTT. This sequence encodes CASSPGTAVTDTQYF.